This T cell receptor (beta chain) was captured in a study of blood T cell repertoires in COVID-19. The overall study: Samples of COVID-19 (acute and convalescent) were obtained from the United States, Italy and Spain. The analysed material was cDNA or gDNA that came from T cells, B-cell-depleted T cells, or PBMCs.

This CDR3 comprises 12 residues. V lost 1 base and J lost 9, with 9 bases in between. Germline assignment: CDR1 SGHAT and CDR2 FQNNGV. In the original processing: The authors estimated nucleated cell counts from reference gene primer amplification. Using immunoSEQ multiplex PCR, the repertoire was profiled, and TCRdb retains in-frame clones only, with some absent. V and J calls plus clone size are reproduced from that table; the DNA served to infer D and trimming. The table shows under 150,000 clones, with about 88% occurring only once. The material sequenced was peripheral blood. This TCR came from a human donor in a cohort sampled during active COVID-19. The genes are TRBV11-2 and TRBJ1-1; D is perhaps TRBD1 (5 bases). The CDR3 DNA follows: TGTGCCAGCAGCTTAGGGGGCGGGAAAGCTTTCTTT. Translated: CASSLGGGKAFF. The variable domain in full, with the rest retrieved from reference TRBV11-2 and TRBJ1-1, is EAGVAQSPRYKIIEKRQSVAFWCNPISGHATLYWYQQILGQGPKLLIQFQNNGVVDDSQLPKDRFSAERLKGVDSTLKIQPAKLEDSAVYLCASSLGGGKAFFGQGTRLTVV.